The clone carrying this T cell receptor (beta chain) was seen once. This record comes from a study of shared clonotypes between healthy human individuals. Germline-derived CDR1 and CDR2 are SGHDT and YYEEEE. CDR3 size: 15 residues. Trimming left V 0 bases short and J 5 bases short, with 12 bases between. Repertoires were generated with immunoSEQ multiplex PCR, while TCRdb's copy carries only in-frame clones and drops some. This sample has approximately 1.5 million clones, with approximately 98.5% found just once. The sequence was obtained from a man under 40 in good health. V is TRBV5-6 and J is TRBJ1-5; unclear D gene. Source material: naive CD4+ T cells sorted from blood. Subset denoted: CD45RA+ positively selected. DNA for the CDR3: TGTGCCAGCAGCTTGGTGGAACACGCACATCAGCCCCAGCATTTT. As protein: CASSLVEHAHQPQHF.